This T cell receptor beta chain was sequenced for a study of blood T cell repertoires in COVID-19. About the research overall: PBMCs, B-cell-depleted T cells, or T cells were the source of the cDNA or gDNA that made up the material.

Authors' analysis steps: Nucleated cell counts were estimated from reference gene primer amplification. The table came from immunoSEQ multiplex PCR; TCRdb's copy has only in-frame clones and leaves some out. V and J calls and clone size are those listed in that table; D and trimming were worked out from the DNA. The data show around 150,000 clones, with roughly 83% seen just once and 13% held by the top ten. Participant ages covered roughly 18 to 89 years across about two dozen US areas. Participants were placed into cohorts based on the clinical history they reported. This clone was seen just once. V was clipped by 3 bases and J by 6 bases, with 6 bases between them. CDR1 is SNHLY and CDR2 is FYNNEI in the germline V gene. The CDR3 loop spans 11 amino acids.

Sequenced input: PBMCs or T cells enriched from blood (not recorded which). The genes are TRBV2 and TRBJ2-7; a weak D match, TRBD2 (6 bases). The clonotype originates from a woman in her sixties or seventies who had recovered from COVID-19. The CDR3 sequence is CASSEGGEQYF. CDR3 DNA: TGTGCCAGCAGTGAGGGGGGCGAGCAGTACTTC.